The clone carrying this TCR beta chain turned up a few times. Its antigen is undetermined. The second PCR ran about 6 to 12 cycles with a sample-barcoded 5' primer and J-beta primers. Every sample returned 2.5 million or more CDR3-containing paired-end reads. A single record per CDR3 protein comes from TCRdb applying MiXCR to the 5' RACE reads. Of fewer than 900,000 distinct CDR3 sequences in the sample, roughly 34% are singletons; the top ten hold 10% to 15%. The study recruited healthy Caucasian donors from Russia who were aged about 6 to 95. The data stem from a study of blood T cells in healthy people across ages. The wider study: About one barcoded TCR beta cDNA was captured per two T cells.

Germline V lookup: CDR1 KGHDR, CDR2 SFDVKD. This CDR3 is built from 14 residues. V trimming: 3 bases; J trimming: 8 bases; junction bases outside the gene matches: 6. Study results and caveats: Expanded clonotype changes were possibly confounded by unknown donor CMV status.

The sequence was collected from a man aged 18 to 30 in good health. The chain employs TRBV24-1 and TRBJ2-1, with 7 bases lining up with TRBD1. Sequenced: blood. DNA for the CDR3: TGTGCCACCAGTGATGACAGGGAAAAGGATGAGCAGTTCTTC. It specifies CATSDDREKDEQFF.